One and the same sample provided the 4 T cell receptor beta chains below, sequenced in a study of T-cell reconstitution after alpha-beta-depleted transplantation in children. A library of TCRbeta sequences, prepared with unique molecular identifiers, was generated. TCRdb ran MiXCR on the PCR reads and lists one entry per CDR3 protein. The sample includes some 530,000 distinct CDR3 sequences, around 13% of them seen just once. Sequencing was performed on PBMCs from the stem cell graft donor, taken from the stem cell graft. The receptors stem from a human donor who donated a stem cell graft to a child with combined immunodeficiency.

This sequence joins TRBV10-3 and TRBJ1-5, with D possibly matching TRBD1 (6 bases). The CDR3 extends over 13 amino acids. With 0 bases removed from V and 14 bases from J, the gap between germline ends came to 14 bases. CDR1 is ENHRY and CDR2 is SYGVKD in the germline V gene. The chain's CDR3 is CAISESGADPEHF. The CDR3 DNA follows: TGTGCCATCAGTGAGTCGGGGGCGGATCCGGAGCATTTT.

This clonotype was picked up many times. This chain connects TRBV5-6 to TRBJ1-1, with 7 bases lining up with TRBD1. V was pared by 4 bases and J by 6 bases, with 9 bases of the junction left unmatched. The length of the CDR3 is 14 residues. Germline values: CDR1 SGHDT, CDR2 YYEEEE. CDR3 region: CASSPLYTGAEAFF. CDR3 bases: TGTGCCAGCAGCCCTCTTTACACAGGGGCTGAAGCTTTCTTT.

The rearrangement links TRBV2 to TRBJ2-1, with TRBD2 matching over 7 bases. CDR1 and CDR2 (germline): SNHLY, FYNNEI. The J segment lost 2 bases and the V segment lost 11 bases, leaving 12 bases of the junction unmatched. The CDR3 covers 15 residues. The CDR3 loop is CASRGGGATYNEQFF. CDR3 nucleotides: TGTGCCTCACGAGGCGGGGGTGCTACCTACAATGAGCAGTTCTTC.

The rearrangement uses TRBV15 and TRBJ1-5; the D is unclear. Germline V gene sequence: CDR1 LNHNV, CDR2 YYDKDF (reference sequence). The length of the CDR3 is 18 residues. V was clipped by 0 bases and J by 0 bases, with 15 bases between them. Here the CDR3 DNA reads TGTGCCACCAGCAGAGATAAAGCCCTGGGCTATAGCAATCAGCCCCAGCATTTT. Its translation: CATSRDKALGYSNQPQHF.